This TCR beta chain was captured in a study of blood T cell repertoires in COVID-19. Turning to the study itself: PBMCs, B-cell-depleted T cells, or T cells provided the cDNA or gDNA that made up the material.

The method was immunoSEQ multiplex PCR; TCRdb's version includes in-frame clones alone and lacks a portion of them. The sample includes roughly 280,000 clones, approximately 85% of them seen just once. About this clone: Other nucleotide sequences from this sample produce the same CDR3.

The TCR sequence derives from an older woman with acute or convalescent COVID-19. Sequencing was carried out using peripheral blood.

The DNA for the CDR3 is TGCGCCAGCAGCCCTTTAGCGGGGGATAACACCGGGGAGCTGTTTTTT. Translated, it gives CASSPLAGDNTGELFF. The J gene is TRBJ2-2, the V gene TRBV5-1; 9 nucleotides align to TRBD2. The CDR3 consists of 16 residues. In germline, CDR1 is SGHRS, CDR2 YFSETQ. V was pared by 4 bases and J by 2 bases, with 6 bases of the junction left unmatched.